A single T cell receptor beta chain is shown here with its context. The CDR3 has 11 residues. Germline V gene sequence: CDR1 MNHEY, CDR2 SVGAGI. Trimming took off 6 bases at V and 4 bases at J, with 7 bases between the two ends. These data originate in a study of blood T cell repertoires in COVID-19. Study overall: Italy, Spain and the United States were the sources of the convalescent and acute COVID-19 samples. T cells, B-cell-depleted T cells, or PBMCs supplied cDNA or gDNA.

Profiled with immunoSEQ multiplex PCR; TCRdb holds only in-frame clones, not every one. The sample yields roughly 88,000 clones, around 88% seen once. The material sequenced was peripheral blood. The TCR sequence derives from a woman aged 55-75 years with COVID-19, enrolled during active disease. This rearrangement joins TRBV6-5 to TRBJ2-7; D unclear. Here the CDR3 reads CASRSGYEQYF. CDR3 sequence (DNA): TGTGCCAGCAGGTCAGGTTACGAGCAGTACTTC.